The clone carrying this T cell receptor beta chain has a count of ten or more. Its antigen is still unknown. In TCRdb, the 5' RACE reads were re-called with MiXCR into one record per CDR3 protein. The data contain some 50,000 distinct CDR3 sequences, around 9.1% of them singletons. The data were taken from a study of early T cells in non-severe SARS-CoV-2 infection. Findings of the study overall: There was a bias toward anti-spike CD8 responses in VDJdb matching, which missed private and CD4 specificities.

The V end was cut by 5 bases, the J end by 7 bases, with 17 bases between. CDR3 length equals 14 residues. The V call is TRBV6-7, the J call TRBJ1-2, with D maybe TRBD1 (6 bases). TRBV6-7 is an ORF; its function is uncertain. The clonotype comes from an adult who was a healthcare worker with PCR-confirmed SARS-CoV-2 infection or an uninfected control (not recorded which). Material: whole blood. The CDR3 is CASSAGTRGLGYTF. CDR3 in DNA: TGTGCCAGCAGTGCCGGGACCAGGGGCCTTGGCTACACCTTC.